This T cell receptor beta chain was sequenced in a study of cytomegalovirus exposure and HLA in healthy donors. Trimming shortened V by 4 bases and J by 2 bases, and 17 bases separated the two germline ends. CDR1 SGDLS and CDR2 YYNGEE come from the germline V gene. The CDR3 runs to 16 residues. In the PCR, 60 Vbeta and 13 Jbeta primers were used. Libraries were prepared by immunoSEQ multiplex PCR; TCRdb keeps only in-frame clonotypes and omits some of them. The profile covers some 170,000 clones, with 78% appearing a single time and roughly 2.7% taken by the ten largest. In this sample, this clone turned up once.

Material for sequencing was PBMCs. The clonotype comes from a female donor in good health and CMV-seronegative. The chain carries TRBV9 and TRBJ2-3; the D gene is possibly TRBD1 (5 bases). In nucleotides, the CDR3 is TGTGCCAGCAGCTCCACCCAGGGTAGGCACACAGATACGCAGTATTTT. It specifies CASSSTQGRHTDTQYF.